Here is one T cell receptor (beta chain) with its context. Its antigen is currently unknown. TCRdb re-analysed the RACE reads in MiXCR, keeping a single row per CDR3 protein. In the table there are approximately 96,000 distinct CDR3 sequences, 9.3% of which are singletons. Time point indicated: patch test 2, 6 weeks after DPC sensitization. Stated treatment: therapeutic diphenylcyclopropenone sensitization with weekly scalp DPC. Alopecia patients, 18 to 70 years old and DPC-suitable, served as donors. The germline gives CDR1 ENHRY, CDR2 SYGVKD. V was shortened by 11 bases and J by 0 bases, with 17 bases between the two germline ends. CDR3 length: 14 residues. The sample comes from a study of human T cells and chemical hapten exposure. Overall study: The sensitizer, 2% DPC, was used on around 2 cm by around 2 cm of upper inner arm skin. Patches with 0.01% DPC went on the upper back, and the tests were read at 6 days.

Points from the study as a whole: Donors' alopecia may make their immune response differ from healthy people's.

The chain is built from TRBV10-3 and TRBJ2-7; tentatively, D is TRBD1 or TRBD2 (5 bases each). The sequenced sample was whole blood, obtained in connection with sensitization to the hapten diphenylcyclopropenone (DPC). The TCR sequence derives from a woman aged 40 to 55 with alopecia areata. Some clones in this sample may be carry-over from other donors' samples. CDR3 nucleotide sequence: TGTGCCGCGTCAACCGGGACGGACTCCTACGAGCAGTACTTC. This codes for CAASTGTDSYEQYF.